The 19 T cell receptor beta chains reported below all come from one sample, sequenced in a study of cytomegalovirus exposure and HLA in healthy donors. Primers for the PCR totalled 60 Vbeta and 13 Jbeta. TCRdb's copy holds only in-frame clones and misses some; the assay was immunoSEQ multiplex PCR. The table includes under 140,000 clones, 75% to 80% detected once. Sequencing was performed on PBMCs. These receptors originate from a woman aged 25 to 39 in good health and CMV-seronegative.

The chain uses TRBV13 and TRBJ1-1; D unclear. Trimming stripped 1 base from V and 0 bases from J, with 6 bases between. The CDR3 loop spans 14 amino acids. Germline loops: CDR1 PRHDT, CDR2 FYEKMQ (reference sequence). The CDR3 loop is CASSLAQMNTEAFF. CDR3 nucleotide sequence: TGTGCCAGCAGCTTAGCACAGATGAACACTGAAGCTTTCTTT. The full variable domain, in which reference TRBV13 and TRBJ1-1 provide the parts outside the CDR3, is AAGVIQSPRHLIKEKRETATLKCYPIPRHDTVYWYQQGPGQDPQFLISFYEKMQSDKGSIPDRFSAQQFSDYHSELNMSSLELGDSALYFCASSLAQMNTEAFFGQGTRLTVV.

A few counts support this clone. The chain uses TRBV5-4 and TRBJ2-7; possibly TRBD1 for D (5 bases). The germline CDR1 and CDR2 sequences are SGHNT and YYREEE (reference sequence). This CDR3 region has 13 residues. Between the trimmed V and J ends, which lost 0 bases and 4 bases, there was a span of 8 bases. The CDR3 DNA is TGTGCCAGCAGCTTGGGACAGTCTTACGAGCAGTACTTC. Residues: CASSLGQSYEQYF.

V and J are TRBV29-1 and TRBJ2-2; maybe TRBD1 (6 bases). CDR3 size: 16 residues. Trimming removed 5 bases from V and 0 bases from J, with 16 bases in between. Germline V gene data show CDR1 as SQVTM and CDR2 as ANQGSEA. The CDR3 protein is CSVNADSHANTGELFF. CDR3 in DNA: TGCAGCGTTAACGCGGACAGCCACGCGAACACCGGGGAGCTGTTTTTT.

The chain combines TRBV12-5 with TRBJ2-5, with D possibly matching TRBD1 (5 bases). The CDR3 loop spans 13 amino acids. V was trimmed by 1 base and J by 5 bases, leaving 8 bases between them. Germline V CDR1 and CDR2: LGHNT, FRNRAP. CDR3 sequence reads: CASGLGPGETQYF. The CDR3 DNA sequence: TGTGCTAGTGGTTTGGGACCAGGGGAGACCCAGTACTTC.

This chain connects TRBV30 to TRBJ1-1, with D tentatively TRBD1 (6 bases). This CDR3 region has 14 residues. The germline V and J ends were trimmed by 4 bases and 0 bases, with 12 bases remaining between them. Per the germline V gene, CDR1 is GTSNPN and CDR2 is SVGIG (reference sequence). DNA for the CDR3: TGTGCCTGGAACGGTGCAGGGGTGAACACTGAAGCTTTCTTT. It encodes CAWNGAGVNTEAFF.

J is TRBJ2-5 and V is TRBV4-1; a possible D gene is TRBD2 (5 bases). Trimming cost V 4 bases and J 7 bases, with 16 bases left between them. CDR3 size: 14 residues. Germline CDR1 reads MGHRA; CDR2 reads YSYEKL. For the CDR3, the DNA is TGCGCCAGCAGCCCCATCGGACTGGACGGGACCCAGTACTTC. Residues: CASSPIGLDGTQYF.

V usage is TRBV14 and J usage is TRBJ1-1; D uncertain. This CDR3 has 13 residues. Germline-derived CDR1 and CDR2 are SGHDN and FVKESK. The germline V and J ends were trimmed by 3 bases and 4 bases, with 9 bases remaining between them. The CDR3, as DNA: TGTGCCAGCAGCCAGTTAGCGGGCACTGAAGCTTTCTTT. It codes for CASSQLAGTEAFF.

V gene TRBV7-9 combines with J gene TRBJ2-1; possible D gene TRBD2, 6 bases. Per the germline V gene, CDR1 is SEHNR and CDR2 is FQNEAQ (reference sequence). The CDR3 is 12 residues long. V lost 0 bases to trimming and J lost 10 bases, with 7 bases between them. The CDR3 sequence: CASSLAGSEQFF. In DNA form, the CDR3 reads TGTGCCAGCAGCTTAGCCGGGAGCGAGCAGTTCTTC.

This clone has just a few counts. The CDR3 loop reads CAIGRQGVGEQYF. As DNA, the CDR3 is TGTGCCATCGGTCGACAGGGAGTGGGCGAGCAGTACTTC. The chain combines TRBV10-3 with TRBJ2-7; 7 bases agree with TRBD1. CDR3 length: 13 amino acids. Per germline, CDR1 ENHRY and CDR2 SYGVKD. V shed 8 bases and J 6 bases; nucleotides not matched to a gene: 10.

This clone has just one count. This sequence joins TRBV28 and TRBJ1-1; D not resolved. Looked up from germline, CDR1 is MDHEN and CDR2 is SYDVKM. Between the trimmed V and J ends, which lost 5 bases and 1 base, there was a span of 11 bases. The CDR3 is made up of 14 amino acids. In nucleotides, the CDR3 is TGTGCCAGCAGTCTCCTACCCGGGAACACTGAAGCTTTCTTT. Its translation is CASSLLPGNTEAFF.

This clone showed up just once. J is TRBJ1-2 and V is TRBV7-2, with TRBD1 matching 7 bases. Germline-derived CDR1 and CDR2 are SGHTA and FQGNSA. The CDR3 runs to 16 residues. V was clipped by 3 bases and J by 6 bases; unmatched bases: 13. CDR3 protein: CASSFTRAAQGHGYTF. CDR3 nucleotides: TGTGCCAGCAGCTTCACCCGGGCCGCACAGGGGCATGGCTACACCTTC.

The chain has TRBV19 and TRBJ2-5, with 15 bases aligning to TRBD2. The CDR3 is 19 amino acids. V was pared by 4 bases and J by 4 bases, with 13 bases of the junction left unmatched. Germline assignment: CDR1 LNHDA and CDR2 SQIVND (reference sequence). The CDR3 here is CASSRGAVRGLAGGETQYF. The CDR3 region has the DNA TGTGCCAGTAGTAGAGGGGCGGTTCGGGGACTAGCGGGAGGAGAGACCCAGTACTTC.

The CDR3 bases are TGTGCCAGCTCACCACGTCGGGACAGGAGAAACACTGAAGCTTTCTTT. Translation gives CASSPRRDRRNTEAFF. This chain links TRBV18 with TRBJ1-1; 8 nucleotides line up with TRBD1. CDR1 and CDR2 from the germline V gene are KGHSH and LQKENI. After removal of 1 base from V and 2 bases from J, the junction contained 6 bases not matched to a gene. CDR3 length: 16 residues.

This clone has just a few counts. V gene TRBV30 combines with J gene TRBJ1-2, with no clear D. V lost 0 bases to trimming and J lost 6 bases, with 11 bases between them. In germline, CDR1 is GTSNPN, CDR2 SVGIG (reference sequence). This CDR3 comprises 13 residues. The CDR3 DNA follows: TGTGCCTGGAGTGTAGGCGGGAGGGATGGCTACACCTTC. Encoded protein: CAWSVGGRDGYTF.

The rearrangement links TRBV5-6 to TRBJ2-3; 7 bases align to TRBD2. Germline V lookup: CDR1 SGHDT, CDR2 YYEEEE. V lost 5 bases to trimming and J lost 11 bases; unmatched junction nucleotides: 8. The CDR3 is made up of 12 amino acids. The CDR3 region has the DNA TGTGCCAGCAGTGGGGGGGGAAGACGGCAGTATTTT. Protein: CASSGGGRRQYF.

CDR3 sequence reads: CASSQLPGEEQYF. CDR3 DNA sequence: TGTGCCAGCAGCCAACTCCCAGGGGAGGAGCAGTACTTC. V usage is TRBV4-2 and J usage is TRBJ2-7; D perhaps matches TRBD1 (6 bases). Per germline, CDR1 LGHNA and CDR2 YNFKEQ. V shed 2 bases and J shed 7 bases, with 12 bases lying between them. CDR3 length: 13 amino acids.

This chain joins TRBV7-9 and TRBJ1-6; no definite D call. With 1 base removed from V and 6 bases from J, the gap between germline ends came to 4 bases. The germline V gene encodes CDR1 SEHNR and CDR2 FQNEAQ (reference sequence). The CDR3 length is 13 residues. For the CDR3, the DNA is TGTGCCAGCAGCTTAGATCGTAATTCACCCCTCCACTTT. This encodes CASSLDRNSPLHF.

V is TRBV9 and J is TRBJ1-1; TRBD1 is a possible D gene (6 bases). From germline, CDR1 is SGDLS and CDR2 YYNGEE. CDR3 length: 15 residues. Trimming left V 4 bases short and J 1 base short, with 14 bases between. CDR3 sequence: CASSPQQGTNTEAFF. The CDR3 coding sequence is TGTGCCAGCAGCCCTCAACAGGGTACGAACACTGAAGCTTTCTTT.

The chain links TRBV5-1 to TRBJ1-6, with a weak D call TRBD1 (6 bases). Germline V gene data show CDR1 as SGHRS and CDR2 as YFSETQ. V was shortened by 0 bases and J by 9 bases, with 13 bases between the two germline ends. This CDR3 region has 15 residues. DNA for the CDR3: TGCGCCAGCAGCTTGGCAGGGGTTCGTTTTTCACCCCTCCACTTT. It is translated as CASSLAGVRFSPLHF.